One sample yielded the 3 T cell receptor beta chains listed below, sequenced in a study of regulatory T cells in long-lasting Graves disease. Construction of TCR beta libraries relied on iRepertoire HTBI primers and on Arm-PCR targeting CDR3 regions. TCRdb used MiXCR to reprocess the multiplex PCR reads, holding one entry per CDR3 protein. Altogether under 450,000 distinct CDR3 sequences are present, 15% to 20% being singletons, with the ten largest covering roughly 21%. Time point defined: newly diagnosed GD, antithyroid drugs for less than 3 months. The TCR library used RNA extracted from PBMCs. These sequences were also reported in another study, on T cells in Graves' hyperthyroidism and ophthalmopathy.

The sequenced sample was peripheral blood mononuclear cells (PBMCs), obtained at new diagnosis, from a patient treated with antithyroid drugs. The receptors derive from a woman younger than 30 with Graves disease.

J is TRBJ2-1 and V is TRBV7-8; D is possibly TRBD2 (6 bases). CDR1 is SGHVS, CDR2 FQNEAQ, per germline. The CDR3 has 15 residues. V dropped 4 bases and J dropped 4 bases, with 14 bases sitting between them. CDR3 loop: CASSSGLERYNEQFF. The CDR3 bases are TGTGCCAGCAGCTCGGGACTCGAACGATACAATGAGCAGTTCTTC.

This clonotype was detected only a few times. The chain links TRBV20-1 to TRBJ1-1; weak D call: TRBD1 (5 bases). The CDR3 is made up of 12 amino acids. V lost 6 bases, J lost 1 base, and 9 bases lay in between. Germline-derived CDR1 and CDR2 are DFQATT and SNEGSKA (reference sequence). CDR3 residues: CSAAGGNTEAFF. As DNA, the CDR3 is TGCAGTGCCGCTGGGGGGAACACTGAAGCTTTCTTT.

This clonotype occurred many times. The chain carries TRBV5-5 and TRBJ2-5; TRBD1 aligns across 8 bases. Losses at the gene ends were 3 bases for V and 3 bases for J; bases not matched to a gene: 4. Germline-derived CDR1 and CDR2 are SGHKS and YYEKEE (reference sequence). The length of the CDR3 is 14 residues. The CDR3 bases are TGTGCCAGCAGCTCGGACAGGGAGGAAGAGACCCAGTACTTC. This codes for CASSSDREEETQYF.